This T cell receptor (beta chain) was retrieved from a study of metastatic and nonmetastatic thyroid tumors. Study as a whole: Samples came from malignant and benign thyroid patients, and repertoires were compared across blood and tumor or nodule tissue.

This clone was detected ten times or more. TCRdb reanalyzed the PCR reads with MiXCR. The table records around 64,000 clones, 4% to 4.5% of them present only once. Each patient went into thyroid surgery without having received any treatment. The CDR3 extends over 17 amino acids. CDR1 is LNHDA, CDR2 SQIVND, per germline (reference sequence). Trimming pared 3 bases from V and 1 base from J, leaving 16 bases between. Sequencing used blood. J is TRBJ1-5 and V is TRBV19, with D possibly matching TRBD1 (5 bases). The sequence was obtained from a female donor with papillary thyroid cancer or a benign thyroid nodule (not recorded which). Some clones in this sample may be carry-over from other donors' samples. The CDR3 DNA follows: TGTGCCAGTAGTATCGGGTCGTGGGGACTAAGCAATCAGCCCCAGCATTTT. Amino acid sequence: CASSIGSWGLSNQPQHF.